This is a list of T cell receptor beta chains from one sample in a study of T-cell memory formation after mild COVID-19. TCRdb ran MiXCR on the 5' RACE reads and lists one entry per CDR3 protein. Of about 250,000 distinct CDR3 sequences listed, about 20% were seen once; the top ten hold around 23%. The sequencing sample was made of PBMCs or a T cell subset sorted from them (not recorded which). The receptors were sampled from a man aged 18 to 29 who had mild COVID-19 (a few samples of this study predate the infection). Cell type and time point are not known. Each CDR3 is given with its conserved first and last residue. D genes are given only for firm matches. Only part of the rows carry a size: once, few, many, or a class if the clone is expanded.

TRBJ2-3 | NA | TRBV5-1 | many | TGCGCCAGCAGCGCAAGCCGACAGGTCCACACAGATACGCAGTATTTT | CASSASRQVHTDTQYF
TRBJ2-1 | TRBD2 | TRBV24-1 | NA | TGTGCCACCAGTGACCCTGGACTAGCGGGGGGCCAGAGCAATGAGCAGTTCTTC | CATSDPGLAGGQSNEQFF
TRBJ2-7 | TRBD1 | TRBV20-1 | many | TGCAGTGCTAGAGGCCCTGGGGACAGCCACTACGAGCAGTACTTC | CSARGPGDSHYEQYF
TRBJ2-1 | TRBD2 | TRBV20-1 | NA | TGCAGTGCTAGAGATCGGCAGCGGGGGTACAATGAGCAGTTCTTC | CSARDRQRGYNEQFF
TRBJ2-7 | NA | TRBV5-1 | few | TGCGCCAGCAGCTTGGTTCCCGAGTTATACGAGCAGTACTTC | CASSLVPELYEQYF
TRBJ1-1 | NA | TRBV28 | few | TGTGCCAGCAGCCACGGAGGGATCCCTGAAGCTTTCTTT | CASSHGGIPEAFF
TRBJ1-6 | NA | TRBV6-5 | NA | TGTGCCAGCAGTTACTCGAGTAGTAGAGGTTCACCCCTCCACTTT | CASSYSSSRGSPLHF
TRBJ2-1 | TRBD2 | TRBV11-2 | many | TGTGCCAGCAGCCGGGACCCAGCGGGGGGTGAGCAGTTCTTC | CASSRDPAGGEQFF
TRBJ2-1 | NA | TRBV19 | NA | TGTGCCAGTACCGTAGCGGCGGGTTCCTACAATGAGCAGTTCTTC | CASTVAAGSYNEQFF
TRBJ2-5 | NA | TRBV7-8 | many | TGTGCCAGCAGCTTGGACTTGACGGAGACCCAGTACTTC | CASSLDLTETQYF
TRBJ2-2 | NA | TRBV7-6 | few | NA | CASILVSRGGYSTGELFF
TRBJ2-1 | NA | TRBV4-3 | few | TGCGCCAGCAGCCCGCAGGGGCGAGGGGGGAGCTCCTACAATGAGCAGTTCTTC | CASSPQGRGGSSYNEQFF
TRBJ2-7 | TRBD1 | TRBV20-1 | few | TGCAGTGCTAGAGATCAGGGACAGGGGACCTACGAGCAGTACTTC | CSARDQGQGTYEQYF
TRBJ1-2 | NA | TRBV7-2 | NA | TGTGCCAGCAGCTCTCGACAGGCCCATGGCTACACCTTC | CASSSRQAHGYTF
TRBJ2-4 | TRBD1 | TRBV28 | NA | TGTGCCAGCAGTCTTCCGACAGGGCTCCAACGGAACATTCAGTACTTC | CASSLPTGLQRNIQYF
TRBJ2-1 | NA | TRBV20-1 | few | TGCAGTGCACCCCGGGGGAGCTCCTACAATGAGCAGTTCTTC | CSAPRGSSYNEQFF
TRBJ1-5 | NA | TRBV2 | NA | TGTGCCAGCAGTGAAGCGGCGGGCAATCAGCCCCAGCATTTT | CASSEAAGNQPQHF
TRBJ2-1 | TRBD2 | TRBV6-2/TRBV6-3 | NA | TGTGCCAGCAGTTACACCCCCGGGACTAGGGACAATGAGCAGTTCTTC | CASSYTPGTRDNEQFF
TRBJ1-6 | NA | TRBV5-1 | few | TGCGCCAGCAGCTTGGCCGGGGTCCTGGAATCACCCCTCCACTTT | CASSLAGVLESPLHF
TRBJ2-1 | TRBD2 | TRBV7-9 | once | TGTGCCAGCAGCTACAGCGGGGGCTACAATGAGCAGTTCTTC | CASSYSGGYNEQFF
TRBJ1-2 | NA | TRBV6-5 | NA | TGTGCCAGCGGACTGTGGGGCGTGGATGGCTACACCTTC | CASGLWGVDGYTF
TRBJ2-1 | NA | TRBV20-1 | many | TGCAGTGTTGGAGGCATCCCCGCGAATGAGCAGTTCTTC | CSVGGIPANEQFF
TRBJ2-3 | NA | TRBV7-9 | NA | TGTGCCAGCCTATTATCTAGCACAGATACGCAGTATTTT | CASLLSSTDTQYF
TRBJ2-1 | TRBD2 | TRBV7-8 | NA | TGTGCCAGCAGCCCCATAGCGGGAGAGCAGTCCTTC | CASSPIAGEQSF
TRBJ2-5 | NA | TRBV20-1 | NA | TGCAGTGCTAGGGATGGGGGATGGGGGGAGACCCAGTACTTC | CSARDGGWGETQYF
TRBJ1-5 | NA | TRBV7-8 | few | TGTGCCAGCAGCTTAAATCGTGGGGACGGGAATCAGCCCCAGCATTTT | CASSLNRGDGNQPQHF
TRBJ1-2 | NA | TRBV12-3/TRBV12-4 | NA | TGTGCCAGCAGTTTAGCGCCAGGGCCCCATAACTATGGCTACACCTTC | CASSLAPGPHNYGYTF
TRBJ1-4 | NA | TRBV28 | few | TGTGCCAGCATGGGCAGGGTGCGAGAAAAACTGTTTTTT | CASMGRVREKLFF
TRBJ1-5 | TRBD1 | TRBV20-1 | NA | TGCAGTGCTAGAGATGCGACAGGGGATCATCAGCCCCAGCATTTT | CSARDATGDHQPQHF
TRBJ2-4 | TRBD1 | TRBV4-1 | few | TGCGCCAGCAGCCACCCGTCAGGGACAGCTAAAAACATTCAGTACTTC | CASSHPSGTAKNIQYF
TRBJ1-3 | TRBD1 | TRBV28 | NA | TGTGCCAGCAGTACTGGGACAGCTTACTCTGGAAACACCATATATTTT | CASSTGTAYSGNTIYF
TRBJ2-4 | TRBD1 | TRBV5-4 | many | TGTGCCAGCAGCTCAAGAAGACAGGGGAACATTCAGTACTTC | CASSSRRQGNIQYF
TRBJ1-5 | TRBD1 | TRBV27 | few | TGTGCCAGCAGTTCCGGGACAGGGGGCTGGGCTCAGCCCCAGCATTTT | CASSSGTGGWAQPQHF
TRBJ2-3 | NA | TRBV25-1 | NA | TGTGCCAGCAAAGGGGGTCTCACAGATACGCAGTATTTT | CASKGGLTDTQYF
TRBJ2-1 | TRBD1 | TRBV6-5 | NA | TGTGCCAGCAGTTTACAGGGGATCAGCTCCTACAATGAGCAGTTCTTC | CASSLQGISSYNEQFF
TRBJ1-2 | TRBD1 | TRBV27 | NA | TGTGCCAGCAGTTTCCTAGGACAGGGGATAGGAGGCTACACCTTC | CASSFLGQGIGGYTF
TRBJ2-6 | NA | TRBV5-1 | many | TGCGCCAGCAGCTTGACAGGGCCCGGGGCCAACGTCCTGACTTTC | CASSLTGPGANVLTF